The 19 T cell receptor beta chains listed next were all sequenced from one sample in a study of OX40 agonist ivuxolimab in advanced cancers. Some clones are missing from TCRdb's copy, which holds only in-frame ones; the method was immunoSEQ multiplex PCR. The sample holds over 45,000 clones, 80% to 90% seen once. The source was CD4+ or CD8+ T cells sorted from blood, collected in a trial of the OX40 agonist ivuxolimab. All receptors come from an adult with an advanced solid tumor such as melanoma, head and neck, liver or kidney cancer.

The chain carries TRBV19 and TRBJ2-3, with 9 bases matching TRBD2. Germline assignment: CDR1 LNHDA and CDR2 SQIVND (reference sequence). The CDR3 sequence is 16 residues long. V dropped 7 bases and J dropped 4; count of bases not matched to a gene: 12. CDR3 coding DNA: TGTGCCAGTAAGACCATAGCGGGAGCCCCACCAGATACGCAGTATTTT. Encoded protein: CASKTIAGAPPDTQYF.

This clone came up once. The chain combines TRBV4-2 with TRBJ1-1; no clear D. The V and J ends lost 0 bases and 1 base respectively, with 6 bases between them. The CDR3 loop spans 14 amino acids. The germline gives CDR1 LGHNA, CDR2 YNFKEQ. CDR3 in DNA: TGTGCCAGCAGCCAAGATAGGGAGAACACTGAAGCTTTCTTT. Translating it yields CASSQDRENTEAFF.

CDR3 DNA sequence: TGTGCCAGCAGTCACTACGACAGGGGAGGAGAGCAGTTCTTC. Protein product: CASSHYDRGGEQFF. The chain employs TRBV27 and TRBJ2-1, with TRBD1 matching over 8 bases. V lost 5 bases and J lost 10; bases outside the gene matches: 10. Per germline, CDR1 MNHEY and CDR2 SMNVEV (reference sequence). CDR3 length: 14 residues.

This clone was detected only a few times. The V call is TRBV19, the J call TRBJ1-5; perhaps TRBD1 as D (6 bases). Germline V CDR1 and CDR2: LNHDA, SQIVND (reference sequence). This CDR3 comprises 15 residues. The V end was cut by 5 bases, the J end by 5 bases, with 16 bases between. CDR3 sequence reads: CASSFRGLGDQPQHF. CDR3 coding DNA: TGTGCCAGTAGTTTCAGGGGTTTAGGCGATCAGCCCCAGCATTTT.

The chain recombines TRBV6-6 with TRBJ2-1; D possibly corresponds to TRBD2 (6 bases). This CDR3 has 14 residues. V lost 0 bases, J lost 7 bases, and 10 bases lay in between. In germline, CDR1 is MNHNY, CDR2 SVGAGI (reference sequence). The CDR3 here is CASSYSPAGNEQFF. As DNA, the CDR3 is TGTGCCAGCAGTTACTCCCCAGCGGGTAATGAGCAGTTCTTC.

CDR3: CASRGGAQSNQPQHF. The CDR3 region has the DNA TGTGCCAGCAGGGGGGGGGCTCAAAGCAATCAGCCCCAGCATTTT. The J gene is TRBJ1-5, the V gene TRBV2; tentative D call: TRBD1 (6 bases). Germline lookup yields CDR1 SNHLY and CDR2 FYNNEI. Trimming took 6 bases from V and 1 from J, leaving 13 bases between them. The CDR3 runs to 15 residues.

The chain has TRBV19 and TRBJ1-5; D is unresolved. V lost 10 bases to trimming and J lost 4 bases, with 14 bases between them. Germline loops: CDR1 LNHDA, CDR2 SQIVND (reference sequence). This CDR3 region has 13 residues. The CDR3 DNA reads as TGTGCCACCGCGCGGGAGCGAAATCAGCCCCAGCATTTT. Translated, it gives CATARERNQPQHF.

Remarks on this clone: The same CDR3 can be traced to other DNA sequences in this sample. The rearrangement uses TRBV6-6 and TRBJ2-7, with unresolved D. Deletions cut 5 bases from V and 4 bases from J, with 18 bases between. This CDR3 spans 15 amino acids. Germline V lookup: CDR1 MNHNY, CDR2 SVGAGI (reference sequence). In DNA form, the CDR3 reads TGTGCCAGCAGTCACCGGGCCCGCACCGATTACGAGCAGTACTTC. It codes for CASSHRARTDYEQYF.

The CDR3 nucleotides read TGCGCCAGCAGCACCCGGACTAGCGGGAATGAGCAGTTCTTC. Protein product: CASSTRTSGNEQFF. The chain combines TRBV5-1 with TRBJ2-1; 11 bases align to TRBD2. The V segment lost 4 bases and the J segment 7 bases; nucleotides outside the gene matches: 4. Germline loops: CDR1 SGHRS, CDR2 YFSETQ. The CDR3 loop spans 14 amino acids.

The chain carries TRBV5-1 and TRBJ2-5, with a possible D match to TRBD2 (6 bases). The CDR3 length is 15 residues. Germline CDR1 reads SGHRS; CDR2 reads YFSETQ. V lost 4 bases, J lost 4 bases, and 17 bases lay in between. The CDR3 DNA is TGCGCCAGCAGCCTTAGACTAGATAGCTTAGAGACCCAGTACTTC. Translating gives CASSLRLDSLETQYF.

This rearrangement joins TRBV7-3 to TRBJ2-3; D unresolved. The CDR3 spans 13 residues. The V and J ends lost 2 bases and 6 bases respectively, with 9 bases between them. The V gene's germline CDR1 is SGHTA and CDR2 FQGTGA. CDR3 nucleotides: TGTGCCAGCAGCTTAGCGGCACGGGATACGCAGTATTTT. It codes for CASSLAARDTQYF.

The V call is TRBV18, the J call TRBJ1-1; D gene unclear. From germline, CDR1 is KGHSH and CDR2 LQKENI. This CDR3 spans 16 amino acids. Trimming removed 5 bases from V and 0 bases from J, with 16 bases in between. The CDR3 spells CASSYGRLPMNTEAFF. In DNA form, the CDR3 reads TGTGCCAGCTCATACGGACGGTTACCCATGAACACTGAAGCTTTCTTT. The full variable domain, its missing parts supplied by reference TRBV18 and TRBJ1-1, is NAGVMQNPRHLVRRRGQEARLRCSPMKGHSHVYWYRQLPEEGLKFMVYLQKENIIDESGMPKERFSAEFPKEGPSILRIQQVVRGDSAAYFCASSYGRLPMNTEAFFGQGTRLTVV.

J is TRBJ2-3 and V is TRBV6-5; weak D call: TRBD2 (6 bases). The CDR3 contains 15 residues. In germline, CDR1 is MNHEY, CDR2 SVGAGI. Trimming cost V 0 bases and J 5 bases, with 12 bases left between them. DNA of the CDR3: TGTGCCAGCAGTTACTCGTCCCAGGAGGGAGATACGCAGTATTTT. It is translated as CASSYSSQEGDTQYF.

This clone appeared once. This chain connects TRBV9 to TRBJ2-1, with 13 bases aligning to TRBD2. Germline loops: CDR1 SGDLS, CDR2 YYNGEE. V shed 4 bases, J shed 5 bases, and the junction held 3 bases outside the gene matches. This CDR3 comprises 15 residues. This chain's CDR3 is CASSLGLAGDNEQFF. The CDR3 DNA sequence: TGTGCCAGCAGCCTCGGACTAGCGGGAGACAATGAGCAGTTCTTC. The variable domain in full, completed from reference TRBV9 and TRBJ2-1, reads DSGVTQTPKHLITATGQRVTLRCSPRSGDLSVYWYQQSLDQGLQFLIQYYNGEERAKGNILERFSAQQFPDLHSELNLSSLELGDSALYFCASSLGLAGDNEQFFGPGTRLTVL.

V gene TRBV5-6 combines with J gene TRBJ1-4; 7 bases align to TRBD1. Germline loops: CDR1 SGHDT, CDR2 YYEEEE. V lost 3 bases to trimming and J lost 0 bases; unmatched junction nucleotides: 2. CDR3 length: 15 residues. CDR3 region: CASSSTGATNEKLFF. In DNA, the CDR3 is TGTGCCAGCAGCTCAACAGGGGCAACTAATGAAAAACTGTTTTTT.

V usage is TRBV28 and J usage is TRBJ2-7; D remains ambiguous. V lost 1 base and J lost 2, with 3 bases in between. The germline V gene has CDR1 MDHEN and CDR2 SYDVKM. The CDR3 consists of 12 residues. The CDR3 DNA is TGTGCCAGCAGTTTATTCACCTACGAGCAGTACTTC. Its translation is CASSLFTYEQYF.

The chain combines TRBV20-1 with TRBJ1-2; D gene uncertain. With 0 bases removed from V and 10 bases from J, the gap between germline ends came to 9 bases. Germline assignment: CDR1 DFQATT and CDR2 SNEGSKA (reference sequence). CDR3 length: 11 amino acids. The CDR3 DNA sequence: TGCAGTGCTAGAGACGTGGAACTCTACACCTTC. Translating it yields CSARDVELYTF.

V and J are TRBV6-6 and TRBJ1-4; no clear D. CDR3 length: 11 residues. The germline V gene encodes CDR1 MNHNY and CDR2 SVGAGI (reference sequence). V lost 9 bases, J lost 8 bases, and 10 bases lay in between. The CDR3, as DNA: TGTGCCAGTACCGTGAAAGAAAAACTGTTTTTT. As protein: CASTVKEKLFF.

The J gene is TRBJ1-5, the V gene TRBV27; TRBD1 matches at 9 bases. Germline V lookup: CDR1 MNHEY, CDR2 SMNVEV (reference sequence). This CDR3 region has 15 residues. The ends lost 0 bases at V and 11 bases at J; junction bases unmatched: 8. CDR3 in amino acids: CASSLSGQGGLAQHF. The DNA for the CDR3 is TGTGCCAGCAGTTTATCGGGACAGGGCGGATTGGCCCAGCATTTT.